The clone carrying this T cell receptor (beta chain) has a handful of counts. What it binds is unknown. Germline V lookup: CDR1 LGHNA, CDR2 YSLEER. J was trimmed by 3 bases and V by 5 bases; bases with no gene match: 6. This CDR3 region has 16 residues. The isolated RNA, all of it, was reverse transcribed, so expressed TCRB transcripts were what got sequenced. Repertoires were generated with immunoSEQ multiplex PCR, while TCRdb's copy carries only in-frame clones and drops some. This table has about 930,000 clones, 17% appearing once. These data come from a study of beta chain features in type 1 diabetes. Study at large: Across the samples, roughly 98 million sorted cells were examined in total. Study-level points and caveats: More deletions and fewer insertions at VDJ junctions were found in patients with type 1 diabetes.

By way of CD45RO/CCR7/CD25/CD127/CD95/CD27, the CD4+ regulatory, stem cell-like memory, central memory and naive cells were sorted. The clonotype comes from a woman between 18 and 29 years old in good health. The genes are TRBV4-3 and TRBJ2-3; 12 nucleotides match TRBD2. Sequencing input: naive CD4+ T cells from blood. The CDR3 protein is CASSSRLAGETDTQYF. For the CDR3, the DNA is TGCGCCAGCAGCTCGCGACTAGCGGGAGAAACAGATACGCAGTATTTT.